This T cell receptor (beta chain) was captured in a study of blood T cell repertoires in COVID-19. TCRdb's copy holds only in-frame clones and misses some; the assay was immunoSEQ multiplex PCR. The data hold roughly 73,000 clones, with roughly 91% observed a single time. The V gene's germline CDR1 is SGHAT and CDR2 FQNNGV. The CDR3 is made up of 16 amino acids. Trimming left V 1 base short and J 0 bases short, with 10 bases between. The source is a human donor in a cohort sampled during active COVID-19. Source material: peripheral blood. This chain joins TRBV11-2 and TRBJ2-4, with a possible D match to TRBD2 (5 bases). CDR3 in DNA: TGTGCCAGCAGCTTAGGAGGGAATATAGCCAAAAACATTCAGTACTTC. Translated, it gives CASSLGGNIAKNIQYF.